This T cell receptor beta chain emerged from a study of T cell repertoires in cytomegalovirus infection. Study background: Public TCR beta signatures indicated both CMV infection and matching HLA type. Broader study findings: Accumulated public TCR beta family frequency recognized individuals carrying CMV together with the relevant HLA. It was HLA-C-restricted CMV-specific TCR beta clonotypes that dominated the response ex vivo.

In this sample, this clonotype turned up a few times. The antigen remains unidentified. MiXCR, run by TCRdb on the reads, gives a single entry per CDR3 protein. The profile shows some 100,000 distinct CDR3 sequences, about 25% of them singletons. In germline, CDR1 is MNHEY, CDR2 SVGEGT. V gave up 2 bases and J gave up 2 bases; unmatched junction bases: 12. This CDR3 has 17 amino acids. The chain has TRBV6-2 or TRBV6-3 and TRBJ2-7, with 7 bases fitting TRBD1. Sequenced: CD8+ T cells from PBMCs. This clonotype was obtained from a human donor in good health (CMV status not recorded). Some clones in this sample may be carry-over from other donors' samples. DNA for the CDR3: TGTGCCAGCAGTTACGATACCGCCGGGACAGCAACCTACGAGCAGTACTTC. Protein product: CASSYDTAGTATYEQYF.